Following are 21 T cell receptor beta chains from one sample sequenced in a study of cytomegalovirus exposure and HLA in healthy donors. Primers for the PCR totalled 60 Vbeta and 13 Jbeta. Clones were read by immunoSEQ multiplex PCR, and TCRdb kept only the in-frame ones, dropping some. Among some 170,000 clones listed, over 70% were seen once. Sequenced sample: PBMCs. Every receptor here comes from a man younger than 45 in good health and CMV-seronegative.

J is TRBJ2-1 and V is TRBV6-5; TRBD1 matches at 7 bases. Trimming cost V 5 bases and J 3 bases; bases outside gene matches: 7. The CDR3 extends over 15 amino acids. Germline V CDR1 and CDR2: MNHEY, SVGAGI. CDR3: CASSPGQAGYNEQFF. DNA for the CDR3: TGTGCCAGCAGTCCAGGACAGGCCGGCTACAATGAGCAGTTCTTC.

The genes are TRBV2 and TRBJ1-5; TRBD1 agrees at 8 bases. From germline, CDR1 is SNHLY and CDR2 FYNNEI. V lost 5 bases to trimming and J lost 8 bases; unmatched junction nucleotides: 8. The CDR3 runs 14 residues. The CDR3 sequence is CASSRRTGIEPQHF. The DNA for the CDR3 is TGTGCCAGCAGTCGAAGGACAGGGATTGAGCCCCAGCATTTT.

V and J are TRBV9 and TRBJ2-1; D unclear. CDR1 is SGDLS, CDR2 YYNGEE, per germline. This CDR3 contains 12 residues. The V end lost 4 bases, the J end lost 8 bases, and 10 bases lay between the germline ends. Written as DNA, the CDR3 is TGTGCCAGCAGCCCCTACTCTGATGAGCAGTTCTTC. As protein: CASSPYSDEQFF.

This chain connects TRBV19 to TRBJ1-6; no firm D call. V was cut by 3 bases and J by 4 bases, with 13 bases left in between. Germline assignment: CDR1 LNHDA and CDR2 SQIVND (reference sequence). The CDR3 consists of 16 residues. In DNA, the CDR3 is TGTGCCAGTAGTATCCTGCTTGAGGGTTATAATTCACCCCTCCACTTT. This translates into CASSILLEGYNSPLHF.

In nucleotides, the CDR3 is TGTGCCAGCAGTCGGGACAGGGTCGGGAGTGGCTACACCTTC. This sequence encodes CASSRDRVGSGYTF. The chain uses TRBV27 and TRBJ1-2; 9 bases are a match to TRBD1. CDR3 length: 14 amino acids. V lost 5 bases to trimming and J lost 7 bases; unmatched junction nucleotides: 8. Germline V gene data show CDR1 as MNHEY and CDR2 as SMNVEV (reference sequence).

The chain combines TRBV25-1 with TRBJ1-2; perhaps TRBD1 as D (6 bases). The CDR3 is 17 residues long. V was pared by 1 base and J by 5 bases, with 20 bases between. Germline V gene lookup returns CDR1 MGHDK and CDR2 SYGVNS. This CDR3 reads CASSEFRLRDKSYGYTF. Here the CDR3 DNA reads TGTGCCAGCAGTGAATTCCGACTCCGGGACAAGTCTTATGGCTACACCTTC.

This CDR3 is CASSYSDTGRNQPQHF. CDR3 bases: TGTGCCAGCAGTTACTCGGACACTGGTCGAAATCAGCCCCAGCATTTT. The chain has TRBV6-6 and TRBJ1-5; D is perhaps TRBD1 (5 bases). Germline V gene lookup returns CDR1 MNHNY and CDR2 SVGAGI (reference sequence). The CDR3 is made up of 16 amino acids. V was cut by 0 bases and J by 4 bases, with 13 bases left in between.

This rearrangement joins TRBV28 to TRBJ1-2; D possibly corresponds to TRBD1 (5 bases). Germline assignment: CDR1 MDHEN and CDR2 SYDVKM. V lost 3 bases and J 6 bases, leaving 11 bases between the germline ends. CDR3 size: 13 residues. This CDR3 reads CASSFVGPDGYTF. The CDR3 DNA reads TGTGCCAGCAGTTTCGTGGGGCCGGATGGCTACACCTTC.

The chain joins TRBV6-1 to TRBJ1-1; no clear D gene. In germline, CDR1 is MNHNS, CDR2 SASEGT. The V end lost 2 bases, the J end lost 4 bases, and 14 bases lay between the germline ends. The CDR3 length is 15 residues. CDR3: CASSESDGVRTEAFF. CDR3 nucleotide sequence: TGTGCCAGCAGTGAAAGCGATGGTGTTCGCACTGAAGCTTTCTTT.

This chain links TRBV18 with TRBJ2-1; weak D call: TRBD2 (5 bases). Trimming removed 0 bases from V and 0 bases from J, with 9 bases in between. Germline values: CDR1 KGHSH, CDR2 LQKENI. CDR3 size: 16 residues. DNA for the CDR3: TGTGCCAGCTCACCACCGACGGGAAGCTCCTACAATGAGCAGTTCTTC. Translating it yields CASSPPTGSSYNEQFF.

The chain has TRBV5-3 and TRBJ1-5, with 10 positions matching TRBD1. TRBV5-3 is marked as an open reading frame, function uncertain. V lost 4 bases, J lost 0 bases, and 10 bases stayed unmatched. This CDR3 is 18 amino acids long. CDR3 loop: CARSEGTGEGLSNQPQHF. The CDR3 DNA reads TGTGCCAGAAGCGAGGGGACAGGGGAAGGACTTAGCAATCAGCCCCAGCATTTT.

V and J are TRBV30 and TRBJ1-4; tentatively, D is TRBD1 (5 bases). Looked up from germline, CDR1 is GTSNPN and CDR2 is SVGIG (reference sequence). Trimming cost V 0 bases and J 11 bases, with 16 bases left between them. The CDR3 covers 14 residues. The chain's CDR3 is CAWSVCRDGEKLFF. DNA of the CDR3: TGTGCCTGGAGTGTATGCAGGGATGGTGAGAAACTGTTTTTT.

The chain carries TRBV27 and TRBJ2-1, with D maybe TRBD1 (5 bases). Germline CDR1 reads MNHEY; CDR2 reads SMNVEV (reference sequence). Trimming took 5 bases from V and 4 from J, leaving 12 bases between them. This CDR3 spans 14 amino acids. The CDR3 here is CASSPQGSYNEQFF. As DNA, the CDR3 is TGTGCCAGCAGTCCCCAGGGTTCGTACAATGAGCAGTTCTTC.

This rearrangement joins TRBV6-1 to TRBJ2-3; D perhaps matches TRBD1 (5 bases). The CDR3 has 14 amino acids. V shed 3 bases and J shed 2 bases, with 9 bases lying between them. The germline V gene has CDR1 MNHNS and CDR2 SASEGT. The CDR3, as DNA: TGTGCCAGCAGTGATCGACAGCTCACAGATACGCAGTATTTT. It codes for CASSDRQLTDTQYF.

The chain employs TRBV28 and TRBJ2-1; a weak D match, TRBD2 (6 bases). CDR3 length: 15 amino acids. The germline V gene encodes CDR1 MDHEN and CDR2 SYDVKM. Between the trimmed V and J ends, which lost 7 bases and 1 base, there was a span of 14 bases. CDR3: CASKDAGPSYNEQFF. The CDR3 region has the DNA TGTGCCAGCAAAGACGCGGGACCATCCTACAATGAGCAGTTCTTC.

The chain carries TRBV30 and TRBJ1-3, with D maybe TRBD1 (6 bases). The germline gives CDR1 GTSNPN, CDR2 SVGIG (reference sequence). This CDR3 is built from 14 residues. V was shortened by 5 bases and J by 0 bases, with 11 bases between the two germline ends. CDR3: CAWYRARSGNTIYF. Here the CDR3 DNA reads TGTGCCTGGTACAGGGCGCGCTCTGGAAACACCATATATTTT. Full variable domain (outside the CDR3, taken from reference TRBV30 and TRBJ1-3): SQTIHQWPATLVQPVGSPLSLECTVEGTSNPNLYWYRQAAGRGLQLLFYSVGIGQISSEVPQNLSASRPQDRQFILSSKKLLLSDSGFYLCAWYRARSGNTIYFGEGSWLTVV.

This rearrangement joins TRBV9 to TRBJ2-3; 8 nucleotides line up with TRBD2. This CDR3 contains 16 residues. Germline CDR1 and CDR2: SGDLS and YYNGEE. Trimming cost V 0 bases and J 6 bases; bases outside gene matches: 9. This chain's CDR3 is CASSVGGTRGSDTQYF. DNA of the CDR3: TGTGCCAGCAGCGTAGGTGGGACTAGGGGTTCGGATACGCAGTATTTT.

This sequence joins TRBV7-8 and TRBJ2-7; maybe TRBD2 (5 bases). The V gene's germline CDR1 is SGHVS and CDR2 FQNEAQ. The CDR3 sequence is 14 residues long. Deletions cut 5 bases from V and 2 bases from J, with 13 bases between. CDR3 protein: CASSAHRDPYEQYF. The CDR3 DNA reads TGTGCCAGCAGCGCCCACCGGGATCCCTACGAGCAGTACTTC.

The rearrangement links TRBV6-1 to TRBJ2-5; tentatively, D is TRBD2 (7 bases). Trimming cost V 3 bases and J 1 base, with 9 bases left between them. The germline gives CDR1 MNHNS, CDR2 SASEGT. The CDR3 contains 14 residues. The CDR3 DNA follows: TGTGCCAGCAGTGAGGGAGGGGGCCAAGAGACCCAGTACTTC. It yields the protein CASSEGGGQETQYF.

This clone has only one observation. The chain has TRBV21-1 and TRBJ1-6; the tabulated D call, TRBD1, remains unverified against the DNA. TRBV21-1 is a known pseudogene. The CDR3 length is 17 residues. CDR3 sequence: CASSKRRDRRYDSPLHF. DNA of the CDR3: TGTGCCAGCAGCAAACGCCGGGACAGGCGTTACGATTCACCCCTCCACTTT.

The rearrangement links TRBV14 to TRBJ2-7; 11 nucleotides agree with TRBD2. The junction had 8 bases not matched to a gene; V was cut back by 0 bases and J by 10 bases. Germline CDR1 reads SGHDN; CDR2 reads FVKESK. This CDR3 contains 15 residues. The chain's CDR3 is CASSQDRLAGGRQYF. CDR3 bases: TGTGCCAGCAGCCAAGATCGCCTAGCGGGAGGCCGCCAGTACTTC.